This is a list of T cell receptor beta chains from one sample in a study of cytomegalovirus exposure and HLA in healthy donors. TCRdb's table, derived via immunoSEQ multiplex PCR, lists solely in-frame clones and lacks some. This sample has about 150,000 clones; roughly 87% occur once, and the top ten carry 5.7%. The sample consisted of PBMCs. The receptors come from a man aged 25-45 years in good health and CMV-seropositive. Each CDR3 is given with its conserved first and last residue.

CAWANTVNTEAFF	TRBV30	TRBJ1-1
CASSRVDNSPLHF	TRBV28	TRBJ1-6
CASSKGTGTGYGYTF	TRBV19	TRBJ1-2
CASSPGPGTGRSSPLHF	TRBV19	TRBJ1-6
CASSSQGTYYGYTF	TRBV6-6	TRBJ1-2
CASSVAARGHSPLHF	TRBV9	TRBJ1-6
CASSYLSYNEQFF	TRBV27	TRBJ2-1
CASSLPPSPEAFF	TRBV5-4	TRBJ1-1
CASSNLASGRRDTQYF	TRBV21-1	TRBJ2-3
CASSKTRTDTQYF	TRBV19	TRBJ2-3
CASRPGRTGGLDEQFF	TRBV11-2	TRBJ2-1
CASSLLARDTEAFF	TRBV5-5	TRBJ1-1
CASGGANQPQHF	TRBV6-1	TRBJ1-5
CASSIGSSGYVGTQYF	TRBV19	TRBJ2-5
CASSRGQGWGGYTF	TRBV4-3	TRBJ1-2
CASSPTGGEQYF	TRBV14	TRBJ2-7
CASSPAPPAYEQYF	TRBV28	TRBJ2-7
CSVSGGNEQFF	TRBV29-1	TRBJ2-1
CASSPPGVDEQYF	TRBV18	TRBJ2-7
CASRGTSGARSYNEQFF	TRBV7-9	TRBJ2-1
CASSPAAGDGGYTF	TRBV18	TRBJ1-2
CASSIPDRLRSNQPQHF	TRBV19	TRBJ1-5
CASRAGTGMMGSPLHF	TRBV19	TRBJ1-6
CASSQWGGGGTYNEQFF	TRBV5-1	TRBJ2-1
CASSQDSGNTYEQYF	TRBV7-2	-
CASSPRGGNTIYF	TRBV5-4	TRBJ1-3